Described below is a single T cell receptor (beta chain) sequence and its context. A few counts support this clone. Its target antigen remains unknown. One base away there is no much larger clone; base qualities are not given. This specimen belongs to a study of shared clonotypes between healthy human individuals (dated by TCRdb to between 2020 and 2021). General notes on the study: The cohort comprised two women and a few men aged 18 to 49 years. For each donor, CD4 naive and CD4 memory were each given three plates, CD8 naive was given two plates, and CD8 memory was given one plate. To increase sequencing depth and limit assay-specific biases, different laboratories used diverse techniques to prepare libraries and sequence TCR repertoires. To estimate repertoire size and how much clonotype sharing occurs between individuals, the study deeply sequenced the blood TCR repertoires of 4 to 6 healthy adults. Leukapheresis yielded between about 0.94 and 9.5 billion PBMCs per donor.

The paper as a whole reports these results and caveats: Sampling was restricted to blood, and TCR repertoires in tissues likely differ from the TCR repertoires found in blood. Sharing across a handful of donors was observed for around 5% of naive CD4, 3.5% of naive CD8, about 2.3% of memory CD4, and around 0.42% of memory CD8 clonotypes. Because the study included only a small number of donors, the genetic and exposure-history diversity represented was limited. Even with the large sequencing depth, rarefaction of the sorted-subset datasets indicated that sequencing was incomplete. Based on pairwise subsampling, the degree of clonotype sharing among donors was expected to be affected by sequencing depth. Compared with non-shared clonotypes, the clonotypes found in all four sorted-subset donors had higher generation probabilities. Estimated clonotype richness was generally larger for naive than for memory subsets.

In the germline V gene, CDR1 corresponds to SQVTM and CDR2 to ANQGSEA. V gives up 1 base and J gives up 9 bases, and the segment between their germline ends measures 13 bases. The CDR3 runs 13 residues from the cysteine to the phenylalanine. The sequence is cut down to CDR3 DNA, 39 bases in frame from base 1. Using the deep immunoSEQ assay, TCR CDR3 regions were amplified from genomic DNA by multiplex PCR. Extracted genomic DNA from each cell subset was spread evenly across all wells of several immunoSEQ 96-well plates, with each plate serving as a replicate. For sorted subsets, 150 to 250 ng genomic DNA, equal to 25,000 to 35,000 T cell genomes, was loaded into each replicate PCR. Purified libraries were quantified with a Qubit 3.0 fluorometer, sized on a Bioanalyzer 2100, and re-quantified with the KAPA Library Quantification kit. Every immunoSEQ 96-well plate was sequenced on a dedicated single-read 150-cycle Illumina NextSeq 550 flow cell. Processing in the source paper ran as follows. Because the immunoSEQ output included only junctional sequences and no quality scores, the filtering could not be the same as the filtering used for full-length reads. To assign V/J genes and CDR3, sequences were annotated using PyIR, a Python wrapper for IgBLAST v1.9, with IMGT germline references. Reads with weak V/J assignments (E-value above 1e-6), missing CDR3, stop codons, out-of-frame junctions, or ambiguous translated residues were removed. V3J clonotypes were defined as sequences sharing an identical inferred V gene, J gene, and CDR3 amino acid sequence. The percentage overlap between two repertoires was calculated by dividing the number of shared unique clonotypes by the size of the smaller repertoire. Three approaches were used to assess repertoire richness: RTK rarefaction, the Chao1 estimator, and Recon v2.1 estimates of unobserved clonotypes. Generation probabilities were computed with OLGA for all TCRbeta clonotypes obtained by the gDNA method from four donors. TCRdb stores this immuneACCESS table with in-frame sequences only. Part of the clones is absent; in the studies checked, under half of the shortfall reflects unresolved V genes, and no reason is known for the rest. V and J calls and clone size are copied from that table; D and trimming were computed from the DNA. Within this sample are 650,000 to 750,000 clones, with about two thirds of them counted one time only. The top ten hold around 1.8% of the sample.

Donors were healthy HIV-negative adults with no recently reported acute infections or vaccinations. Every donor was a Caucasian adult living in Nashville, Tennessee, USA. CD4+ T cells were enriched by magnetic negative selection, after which naive cells were positively selected on CD45RA and the negative fraction was taken as the memory subset. Blood was collected by leukapheresis, and PBMCs were isolated by Ficoll-Histopaque density gradient centrifugation and then cryopreserved in liquid nitrogen vapor phase. Analytical flow cytometry was used to check the purity and quantity of each magnetically sorted T cell population. Each sorted fraction had its genomic DNA isolated and then quantified by UV absorbance on a Nanodrop 2000c.

The rearrangement joined TRBV29-1 to TRBJ2-1; a confident D gene designation cannot be given. Sequenced: memory CD4+ T cells sorted from blood. The cell subset or site tag for this specimen amounts to: CD45RA-negative fraction. The receptor comes from a woman in her thirties in good health. Here is the DNA: TGCAGCGTTGAAGGTAGTAGCAGCCGTGAGCAGTTCTTC. This translates into CSVEGSSSREQFF.